This T cell receptor beta chain was documented in a study of identical twins. TCRdb re-called the 5' RACE reads through MiXCR, storing one row per CDR3 protein. The sample lists approximately 680,000 distinct CDR3 sequences, just over 7% occurring once. This clonotype was counted a few times. Its antigen is not identified. Study-wide findings and caveats: Conclusions rested on cross-sectional statistics rather than following the same donors. Models underestimated how often monozygotic twins shared out-of-frame TCR alpha. Carriage of fewer insertions was seen in abundant cord blood beta clonotypes, whereas memory repertoires showed none.

Healthy Caucasians were all of the donors. The CDR3 totals 15 residues. Trimming cost V 8 bases and J 5 bases; bases outside gene matches: 11. The same sample was also used in a study of yellow fever vaccine responses in identical twins.

V and J are TRBV12-3 or TRBV12-4 and TRBJ2-1; 8 positions match TRBD2. Sequenced input: PBMCs. This clonotype was sampled from a woman aged 18-29 years in good health. In DNA form, the CDR3 reads TGTGCCAGCCTCTCAGCGGGGGACATCGACAATGAGCAGTTCTTC. Translating gives CASLSAGDIDNEQFF.